The subject of this entry is one T cell receptor (beta chain). No antigen is known for it. Within one base of it there is no much larger clone, and no base qualities were kept. The data were obtained in a study of control samples from healthy donors and cancer patients (dated by TCRdb to the early 2020s). The CDR3 numbers 14 residues from cysteine through phenylalanine. The DNA shown is the 42-base CDR3, in frame from base 1. Trimming takes 0 bases from V and 6 bases from J, and the germline ends sit 12 bases apart. CDR1 and CDR2 were assigned from the germline V gene (reference sequence) as GTSNPN and SVGIG. Libraries were built with the immunoSEQ multiplex PCR assay. In TCRdb, the immuneACCESS table is reduced to in-frame sequences with V and J assigned. These tables do not hold every clone; where another copy was compared, an unresolved V gene accounts for under half, and the others remain unexplained. The sample table contains fewer than 90,000 clones; only one count was recorded for about 95% of them. Of the sample, around 6.5% is held by the ten largest clones.

The source is a woman between 40 and 50 years old in good health. The chain is encoded by TRBV30 joined to TRBJ2-1; the D call is tentative, TRBD1 or TRBD2, as each matches 6 bases. The sequencing input was blood. CDR3 region: CAWSVGGTPNEQFF. The sequence in DNA is TGTGCCTGGAGTGTAGGGGGGACTCCCAATGAGCAGTTCTTC. Outside the CDR3, residues come from the reference TRBV30 and TRBJ2-1 proteins, so the full variable domain is: SQTIHQWPATLVQPVGSPLSLECTVEGTSNPNLYWYRQAAGRGLQLLFYSVGIGQISSEVPQNLSASRPQDRQFILSSKKLLLSDSGFYLCAWSVGGTPNEQFFGPGTRLTVL.